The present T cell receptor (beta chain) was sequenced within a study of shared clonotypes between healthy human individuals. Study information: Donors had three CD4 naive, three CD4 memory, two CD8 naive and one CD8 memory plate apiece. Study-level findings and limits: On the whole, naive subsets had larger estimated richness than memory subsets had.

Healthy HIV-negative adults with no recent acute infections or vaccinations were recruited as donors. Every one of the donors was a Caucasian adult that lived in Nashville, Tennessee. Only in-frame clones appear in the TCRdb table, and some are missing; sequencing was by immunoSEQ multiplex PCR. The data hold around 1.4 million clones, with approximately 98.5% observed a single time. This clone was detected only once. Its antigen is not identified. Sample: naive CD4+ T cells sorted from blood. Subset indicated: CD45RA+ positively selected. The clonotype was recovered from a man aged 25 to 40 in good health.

The CDR3 DNA reads TGCGCCAGCAGCCGTGAGAGGGGGCGTCGGGATACGCAGTATTTT. It specifies CASSRERGRRDTQYF. This chain uses TRBV4-1 with TRBJ2-3, with 7 bases identical to TRBD1. The CDR3 spans 15 residues. J lost 6 bases, V lost 4 bases, and 10 bases had no gene match. Germline assignment: CDR1 MGHRA and CDR2 YSYEKL.